The clone carrying this TCR beta chain was found a few times. Antigen specificity is unknown. The germline gives CDR1 MDHEN, CDR2 SYDVKM. The CDR3 has 15 amino acids. V lost 5 bases, J lost 11 bases, and 17 bases stayed unmatched. The data were obtained in a study of cytomegalovirus exposure and HLA in healthy donors. The PCR employed 60 Vbeta primers together with 13 Jbeta primers. The method was immunoSEQ multiplex PCR; TCRdb's version includes in-frame clones alone and lacks a portion of them. This table has roughly 120,000 clones, about 60% appearing once. Study-wide points: The listing of roughly 160 TCR beta chains classed them as cytomegalovirus-associated.

The TCR sequence derives from a man aged 40-55 years in good health and CMV-seropositive. The material sequenced was PBMCs. The chain couples TRBV28 to TRBJ1-1; 7 nucleotides agree with TRBD1. For the CDR3, the DNA is TGTGCCAGCAGTGGAGAGGGAACAGGGGATTTTGGGGCTTTCTTT. This sequence encodes CASSGEGTGDFGAFF.